This TCR beta chain comes out of a study of blood T cell repertoires in COVID-19. For the study at large: Donors in the United States, Italy and Spain gave samples during acute or convalescent COVID-19. PBMCs, B-cell-depleted T cells, or T cells provided the cDNA or gDNA that made up the material.

Participants were aged roughly 18 to 100 years from 20 to 30 US areas. Cohort assignment relied on participant-reported clinical history. The ends were cut back, 4 bases at V and 1 base at J, with 13 bases in the middle. The CDR3 totals 15 residues. Measured with immunoSEQ multiplex PCR; TCRdb has only the in-frame clones, and not every one. Among about 210,000 clones, around 84% were seen once, and the ten largest hold around a sixth. Sequencing was carried out using PBMCs or T cells enriched from blood (not recorded which). This sequence was found in a man aged 35 to 55 who had recovered from COVID-19. The chain uses TRBV23-1 and TRBJ1-1, with D unclear. TRBV23-1 falls under the ORF class, with uncertain function. CDR3 amino acids: CASSPRCGENTEAFF. The CDR3 DNA is TGCGCCAGCAGTCCCCGGTGCGGGGAGAACACTGAAGCTTTCTTT.